The source of this T cell receptor (beta chain) is a study of control samples from healthy donors and cancer patients. Some clones are missing from TCRdb's copy, which holds only in-frame ones; the method was immunoSEQ multiplex PCR. The data contain about 120,000 clones, roughly 87% of them seen just once; the ten biggest clones take up about 1.8%. The CDR3 covers 14 residues. V was trimmed by 7 bases and J by 5 bases, leaving 17 bases between them. Germline CDR1 reads MDHEN; CDR2 reads SYDVKM. This chain joins TRBV28 and TRBJ2-5; D may be TRBD1 (6 bases). The TCR originated in a man aged 18 to 30 in good health. Sequenced: blood. This CDR3 reads CASTSWQGLETQYF. CDR3 coding DNA: TGTGCCAGCACCTCGTGGCAGGGGCTGGAGACCCAGTACTTC.